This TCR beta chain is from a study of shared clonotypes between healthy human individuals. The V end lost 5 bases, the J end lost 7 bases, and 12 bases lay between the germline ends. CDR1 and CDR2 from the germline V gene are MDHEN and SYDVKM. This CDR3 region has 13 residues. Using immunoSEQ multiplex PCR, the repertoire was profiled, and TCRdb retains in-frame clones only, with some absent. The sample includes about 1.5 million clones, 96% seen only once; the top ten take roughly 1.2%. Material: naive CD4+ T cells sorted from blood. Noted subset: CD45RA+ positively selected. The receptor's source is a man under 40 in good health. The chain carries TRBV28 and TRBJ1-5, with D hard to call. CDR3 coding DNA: TGTGCCAGCAGTCCCTCAATTAGCCAGCCCCAGCATTTT. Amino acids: CASSPSISQPQHF.